This is a list of T cell receptor beta chains from one sample in a study of cytomegalovirus exposure and HLA in healthy donors. Sequenced by immunoSEQ multiplex PCR; TCRdb stores in-frame clones only, minus some. The sample includes around 92,000 clones, 60% to 75% seen only once; the top ten take 12% to 15%. Sequenced: PBMCs. These receptors were obtained from a woman between 70 and 85 years old in good health and CMV-seropositive. CDR3s include the opening cysteine and the closing phenylalanine or tryptophan. Fields, in order: V gene, CDR3 length, clone size, CDR3 protein. Some rows have no size entry. The others give once, few or many, or a class for an expanded clone.

v_gene: TRBV28; len: 11; abundance: -; CDR3aa: CASSPRTLWHF
v_gene: TRBV15; len: 15; abundance: -; CDR3aa: CATSRFSGKGEKLFF
v_gene: TRBV13; len: 15; abundance: -; CDR3aa: CASSLGQLQPETQYF
v_gene: TRBV6-1; len: 14; abundance: once; CDR3aa: CASSAMTGNEKLFF
v_gene: TRBV28; len: 15; abundance: -; CDR3aa: CASSQTTGAGEKLFF
v_gene: TRBV7-2; len: 13; abundance: -; CDR3aa: CASSRTGSYGYTF
v_gene: TRBV9; len: 15; abundance: -; CDR3aa: CASSVVARPSETQYF
v_gene: TRBV9; len: 16; abundance: once; CDR3aa: CASSVGASLDKNIQYF
v_gene: TRBV19; len: 16; abundance: -; CDR3aa: CASDARVTPTFYEQYF
v_gene: TRBV30; len: 14; abundance: few; CDR3aa: CAWTAGSGANVLTF
v_gene: TRBV2; len: 14; abundance: -; CDR3aa: CARSGTGSSYEQYF
v_gene: TRBV7-3; len: 15; abundance: -; CDR3aa: CARTGQGPVGYGYTF
v_gene: TRBV29-1; len: 13; abundance: -; CDR3aa: CSVGFSTYNEQFF
v_gene: TRBV2; len: 16; abundance: -; CDR3aa: CASSDVVRRMNTEAFF
v_gene: TRBV19; len: 17; abundance: once; CDR3aa: CASMRFGGKANTGELFF
v_gene: TRBV5-1; len: 16; abundance: -; CDR3aa: CASSLLRGSRGTEQYF
v_gene: TRBV27; len: 15; abundance: -; CDR3aa: CASSLGTSLSYEQYF
v_gene: TRBV28; len: 17; abundance: -; CDR3aa: CASSLMGSGSSTDTQYF
v_gene: TRBV6-5; len: 15; abundance: -; CDR3aa: CASSYSAAGTGELFF
v_gene: TRBV7-3; len: 15; abundance: once; CDR3aa: CASSDIAGVDNEQFF